The next 10 T cell receptor beta chains were all read from a single sample in a study of regulatory dendritic cells for organ transplantation. Sorted T cells were CFSE-labeled and cultured approximately five days with allogeneic regulatory or mature dendritic cells at 1:10. The repertoire was sequenced with immunoSEQ multiplex PCR; TCRdb's copy has only in-frame clones and lacks some. The sample lists roughly 20,000 clones, 65% to 80% seen once, with more than 3% in the top ten. These receptors are not linked to any known antigen. The source material was memory CD4+ T cells from blood cultured with regulatory dendritic cells. Subset denoted: CD45RO+ memory T cells. The origin of the receptors is a human donor in good health.

This rearrangement joins TRBV7-3 to TRBJ2-1; tentative D call: TRBD2 (5 bases). Germline V gives CDR1 SGHTA, CDR2 FQGTGA. The CDR3 totals 11 residues. V lost 4 bases and J 7 bases, leaving 5 bases between the germline ends. CDR3 in DNA: TGTGCCAGCAGCTCGGGAAATGAGCAGTTCTTC. Its translation: CASSSGNEQFF.

The gene calls are TRBV7-2 and TRBJ1-2; 7 bases match TRBD1. This CDR3 is 13 amino acids long. In germline, CDR1 is SGHTA, CDR2 FQGNSA. Trimming removed 4 bases from V and 5 bases from J; junction bases left unmatched: 4. The CDR3 here is CASSSTGEYGYTF. In nucleotides, the CDR3 is TGTGCCAGCAGCTCCACAGGGGAGTATGGCTACACCTTC.

This clone was detected a few times. V usage is TRBV4-2 and J usage is TRBJ2-5, with TRBD2 matching 10 bases. The germline CDR1 and CDR2 sequences are LGHNA and YNFKEQ. With 6 bases clipped from V and 5 bases from J, the junction kept 12 bases outside the gene matches. The CDR3 covers 16 residues. The CDR3 nucleotides are TGTGCCAGCAGTTATAATCCGGGACTAGCGAGTGAGACCCAGTACTTC. Translated, it gives CASSYNPGLASETQYF.

J is TRBJ2-3 and V is TRBV15; D remains unclear. Trimming cost V 0 bases and J 2 bases, with 3 bases left between them. Germline CDR1 and CDR2: LNHNV and YYDKDF (reference sequence). There are 13 residues in the CDR3. The CDR3 is CATSRDFTDTQYF. CDR3 coding DNA: TGTGCCACCAGCAGAGACTTCACAGATACGCAGTATTTT. Full variable domain (missing parts from reference TRBV15 and TRBJ2-3): DAMVIQNPRYQVTQFGKPVTLSCSQTLNHNVMYWYQQKSSQAPKLLFHYYDKDFNNEADTPDNFQSRRPNTSFCFLDIRSPGLGDTAMYLCATSRDFTDTQYFGPGTRLTVL.

The gene calls are TRBV2 and TRBJ1-6; the D gene is possibly TRBD1 (5 bases). V lost 6 bases, J lost 0 bases, and 18 bases lay in between. Germline V lookup: CDR1 SNHLY, CDR2 FYNNEI. The CDR3 has 18 residues. This CDR3 reads CASRDGTFTYSYNSPLHF. In DNA form, the CDR3 reads TGTGCCAGCAGAGATGGGACCTTCACCTACTCCTATAATTCACCCCTCCACTTT. The whole variable domain, filled in from reference TRBV2 and TRBJ1-6, reads EPEVTQTPSHQVTQMGQEVILRCVPISNHLYFYWYRQILGQKVEFLVSFYNNEISEKSEIFDDQFSVERPDGSNFTLKIRSTKLEDSAMYFCASRDGTFTYSYNSPLHFGNGTRLTVT.

The chain employs TRBV5-1 and TRBJ2-5; TRBD2 aligns across 11 bases. The CDR3 has 16 residues. V dropped 0 bases and J dropped 2; count of bases not matched to a gene: 3. Looked up from germline, CDR1 is SGHRS and CDR2 is YFSETQ. The CDR3 nucleotides read TGCGCCAGCAGCTTGGGGTCTAGCGGGGGGCAAGAGACCCAGTACTTC. It codes for CASSLGSSGGQETQYF.

The V and J genes are TRBV21-1 and TRBJ1-3; no DNA check was done on the table's D call, TRBD1. TRBV21-1 is a pseudogene segment. This CDR3 is 15 amino acids long. Here the CDR3 reads CASSLQGAHGNTIYF. For the CDR3, the DNA is TGTGCCAGCAGCTTACAGGGGGCGCACGGAAACACCATATATTTT.

The chain has TRBV6-5 and TRBJ2-2; D is perhaps TRBD2 (5 bases). V was pared by 0 bases and J by 0 bases, with 8 bases between. This CDR3 has 16 residues. CDR1 is MNHEY and CDR2 is SVGAGI in the germline V gene. CDR3 in DNA: TGTGCCAGCAGTTACTCTCGGAGGTCGAACACCGGGGAGCTGTTTTTT. This codes for CASSYSRRSNTGELFF.

The V call is TRBV18, the J call TRBJ1-2; no definite D call. V lost 6 bases and J lost 3, with 11 bases in between. The germline gives CDR1 KGHSH, CDR2 LQKENI. CDR3 length: 13 amino acids. The CDR3 reads CASSPWADYGYTF. The CDR3 DNA follows: TGTGCCAGCTCGCCCTGGGCAGACTATGGCTACACCTTC.

V usage is TRBV4-2 and J usage is TRBJ2-7; 10 nucleotides align to TRBD2. The V segment lost 0 bases and the J segment 6 bases; nucleotides outside the gene matches: 8. Germline V CDR1 and CDR2: LGHNA, YNFKEQ. This CDR3 is built from 16 residues. This chain's CDR3 is CASSQDYASGSSEQYF. The CDR3 nucleotides read TGTGCCAGCAGCCAAGATTACGCTAGCGGGAGTAGCGAGCAGTACTTC.